These 20 T cell receptor beta chains were sequenced from one sample in a study of blood T cell repertoires in COVID-19 (dated by TCRdb to about 2020). The library was prepared using the immunoSEQ multiplex PCR assay. This is the immuneACCESS table as TCRdb keeps it, with only in-frame sequences that have V and J called. A part of the clones is gone; compared with another copy, unresolved V genes explain less than half, and the rest is unexplained. Here the sample has 150,000 or so clones; over 90% occur a single time. The ten largest clones add up to 0.45% to 0.65% of the sample. Sequenced material: peripheral blood. Every receptor here comes from a man between 45 and 60 years old with acute or convalescent COVID-19.

The gene calls are TRBV5-1 and TRBJ1-2, with TRBD1 matching 9 bases. The CDR3 consists of 17 residues. V shed 1 base and J 2 bases; nucleotides not matched to a gene: 9. Germline CDR1 reads SGHRS; CDR2 reads YFSETQ. CDR3 in amino acids: CASSLMPRDRANYGYTF. The CDR3 nucleotides read TGCGCCAGCAGCTTGATGCCCCGGGACAGGGCGAACTATGGCTACACCTTC. The whole variable domain, remainder taken from reference TRBV5-1 and TRBJ1-2, is KAGVTQTPRYLIKTRGQQVTLSCSPISGHRSVSWYQQTPGQGLQFLFEYFSETQRNKGNFPGRFSGRQFSNSRSEMNVSTLELGDSALYLCASSLMPRDRANYGYTFGSGTRLTVV.

The rearrangement uses TRBV19 and TRBJ1-6; possible D gene TRBD1, 6 bases. CDR1 and CDR2 from the germline V gene are LNHDA and SQIVND (reference sequence). This CDR3 region has 15 residues. The V gene lost 4 bases and the J gene lost 3 bases, with 10 bases spanning the gap. This CDR3 reads CASSTTGVYNSPLHF. The CDR3 DNA reads as TGTGCCAGTAGTACGACAGGAGTCTATAATTCACCCCTCCACTTT.

J is TRBJ2-7 and V is TRBV19, with D perhaps TRBD2 (7 bases). The germline V and J ends were trimmed by 1 base and 3 bases, with 13 bases remaining between them. The CDR3 totals 15 residues. The V gene's germline CDR1 is LNHDA and CDR2 SQIVND (reference sequence). CDR3 sequence (DNA): TGTGCCAGTAGTATAGGAAGGGGGGGTCTCTACGAGCAGTACTTC. Its translation: CASSIGRGGLYEQYF.

CDR3 in amino acids: CASSQGHPRNMDRLIFADTQYF. The CDR3 nucleotides read TGCGCCAGCAGCCAAGGACACCCAAGGAACATGGACAGGTTGATTTTTGCAGATACGCAGTATTTT. V is TRBV4-1 and J is TRBJ2-3; 7 nucleotides align to TRBD1. J gave up 4 bases and V 1 base, and 26 bases lay outside the gene matches. The germline V gene encodes CDR1 MGHRA and CDR2 YSYEKL. The CDR3 spans 22 residues.

V and J are TRBV5-1 and TRBJ2-5; D not certain. Germline values: CDR1 SGHRS, CDR2 YFSETQ. The V end was cut by 7 bases, the J end by 7 bases, with 17 bases between. This CDR3 is built from 13 residues. The CDR3 region is CASGSDFPGTQYF. The CDR3 DNA is TGCGCCAGCGGGTCAGATTTCCCGGGGACCCAGTACTTC.

The chain has TRBV12-5 and TRBJ2-1; 11 bases agree with TRBD1. The CDR3 spans 15 residues. The V and J ends lost 4 bases and 7 bases, in that order; junction bases with no gene match: 6. Germline CDR1 LGHNT, CDR2 FRNRAP. DNA of the CDR3: TGTGCTAGTGGTTCTGGGACAGGGGGGGTGAATGAGCAGTTCTTC. It is translated as CASGSGTGGVNEQFF.

This chain connects TRBV5-4 to TRBJ1-4; weak D call: TRBD1 (5 bases). CDR1 is SGHNT, CDR2 YYREEE, per germline (reference sequence). V was pared by 0 bases and J by 5 bases, with 14 bases between. The CDR3 consists of 16 residues. The CDR3: CASSLEGVMGNEKLFF. CDR3 DNA sequence: TGTGCCAGCAGCTTGGAAGGGGTAATGGGAAATGAAAAACTGTTTTTT.

The chain employs TRBV24-1 and TRBJ2-3; 10 bases are a match to TRBD2. Germline CDR1 is KGHDR and CDR2 is SFDVKD. V was clipped by 3 bases and J by 7 bases; unmatched bases: 15. This CDR3 region has 18 residues. CDR3 amino acids: CATSDPSLAGNQGNTQYF. CDR3 nucleotide sequence: TGTGCCACCAGTGATCCTTCACTAGCGGGAAACCAGGGGAATACGCAGTATTTT.

This clone was seen once. The gene calls are TRBV18 and TRBJ1-1, with D uncertain. The CDR3 is 13 residues long. The germline CDR1 and CDR2 sequences are KGHSH and LQKENI. Trimming cost V 3 bases and J 0 bases, with 5 bases left between them. CDR3 residues: CASSPVMNTEAFF. As DNA, the CDR3 is TGTGCCAGCTCACCCGTAATGAACACTGAAGCTTTCTTT.

In this sample, this clone turned up a few times. The J gene is TRBJ2-7, the V gene TRBV10-2; 11 nucleotides match TRBD2. The CDR3 spans 15 residues. Germline CDR1 is WSHSY and CDR2 is SAAADI. The J segment lost 5 bases and the V segment lost 2 bases, leaving 5 bases of the junction unmatched. The DNA of the CDR3 is TGCGCCAGCAGTGAGCGACTAGCGGGATTCCACGAGCAGTACTTC. Its protein product is CASSERLAGFHEQYF.

The gene calls are TRBV7-3 and TRBJ2-1; 11 bases are a match to TRBD2. The CDR3 spans 15 residues. CDR1 is SGHTA and CDR2 is FQGTGA in the germline V gene. Trimming removed 5 bases from V and 6 bases from J; junction bases left unmatched: 6. The CDR3 reads CASSPASGRFNEQFF. CDR3 in DNA: TGTGCCAGCAGCCCCGCTAGCGGGAGGTTCAATGAGCAGTTCTTC.

This clone was detected only once. The chain uses TRBV6-5 and TRBJ1-1; tentatively, D is TRBD1 (5 bases). The V and J ends lost 0 bases and 3 bases respectively, with 11 bases between them. This CDR3 is 15 amino acids long. Germline assignment: CDR1 MNHEY and CDR2 SVGAGI. The DNA of the CDR3 is TGTGCCAGCAGTTACTCCGTTCAGGGTGACACTGAAGCTTTCTTT. Encoded protein: CASSYSVQGDTEAFF.

V gene TRBV7-2 combines with J gene TRBJ2-2; 8 bases map to TRBD1. The V gene end was trimmed by 5 bases and the J gene end by 1 base; junction bases not matched to a gene: 6. The germline V gene encodes CDR1 SGHTA and CDR2 FQGNSA. The CDR3 sequence is 16 residues long. The CDR3 DNA reads as TGTGCCAGCAGCCCCCCCAGGGGGCAGAACACCGGGGAGCTGTTTTTT. Translation: CASSPPRGQNTGELFF.

V usage is TRBV9 and J usage is TRBJ1-1, with TRBD1 matching 7 bases. The germline V gene encodes CDR1 SGDLS and CDR2 YYNGEE. This CDR3 spans 16 amino acids. V was clipped by 0 bases and J by 1 base; unmatched bases: 6. CDR3 bases: TGTGCCAGCAGCGTAGCTAGGGGGCGAGGGAACACTGAAGCTTTCTTT. Translating gives CASSVARGRGNTEAFF.

The J gene is TRBJ1-5, the V gene TRBV9; 10 bases are shared with TRBD1. The trim removed 3 bases at V and 5 bases at J, leaving 5 bases unmatched. Per germline, CDR1 SGDLS and CDR2 YYNGEE. The CDR3 has 15 amino acids. The CDR3 nucleotides are TGTGCCAGCAGCGCCGAAGGACAGGGGGATCAGCCCCAGCATTTT. Residues: CASSAEGQGDQPQHF.

The chain combines TRBV28 with TRBJ2-3, with 10 bases identical to TRBD2. The germline V gene encodes CDR1 MDHEN and CDR2 SYDVKM. J gave up 6 bases and V 7 bases, and 13 bases lay outside the gene matches. This CDR3 has 16 amino acids. As DNA, the CDR3 is TGTGCCAGCACCCCCCCTCTGGTTAGCGGGAGGGATACGCAGTATTTT. Translated: CASTPPLVSGRDTQYF.

The chain recombines TRBV7-9 with TRBJ1-1, with D uncertain. The V end lost 5 bases, the J end lost 1 base, and 14 bases lay between the germline ends. Germline CDR1 is SEHNR and CDR2 is FQNEAQ (reference sequence). CDR3 size: 15 residues. The CDR3 region has the DNA TGTGCCAGCAGCCGAGTAGGAGCAGCGAACACTGAAGCTTTCTTT. It is translated as CASSRVGAANTEAFF.

The V call is TRBV5-1, the J call TRBJ2-7, with 7 bases matching TRBD1. Germline CDR1 is SGHRS and CDR2 is YFSETQ. This CDR3 contains 14 residues. V was clipped by 2 bases and J by 2 bases; unmatched bases: 4. The CDR3, as DNA: TGCGCCAGCAGCTTAACCGGGACAGCCTACGAGCAGTACTTC. This codes for CASSLTGTAYEQYF. Using reference TRBV5-1 and TRBJ2-7 for the parts outside the CDR3, the full variable domain is KAGVTQTPRYLIKTRGQQVTLSCSPISGHRSVSWYQQTPGQGLQFLFEYFSETQRNKGNFPGRFSGRQFSNSRSEMNVSTLELGDSALYLCASSLTGTAYEQYFGPGTRLTVT.

The chain links TRBV6-5 to TRBJ2-2, with D possibly TRBD1 on 5 matching bases. Trimming pared 6 bases from V and 4 bases from J, leaving 15 bases between. The CDR3 sequence is 15 residues long. Germline V gene data show CDR1 as MNHEY and CDR2 as SVGAGI. DNA for the CDR3: TGTGCCAGCAGCCGCCAGGGAAGGCGCACCGGGGAGCTGTTTTTT. It encodes CASSRQGRRTGELFF.

J is TRBJ2-6 and V is TRBV18, with 8 bases that match TRBD1. Trimming took 1 base from V and 4 from J; bases not matched to a gene: 18. Germline V lookup: CDR1 KGHSH, CDR2 LQKENI. The CDR3 is made up of 21 amino acids. The CDR3 bases are TGTGCCAGCTCACCACGGCCACCAGGAGGACAGGGACTTTGGGGGGCCAACGTCCTGACTTTC. Its translation is CASSPRPPGGQGLWGANVLTF.